This passage covers 3 T cell receptor beta chains from one sample sequenced in a study of blood T cells in healthy people across ages. Then a second PCR, running about 6 to 12 cycles, was carried out with a sample-barcoded 5' primer and a J-beta primer mix. TCRdb redid the calling of the 5' RACE reads with MiXCR, one entry per CDR3 protein. The data show hundreds of thousands of distinct CDR3 sequences, 55% to 75% seen once. The material sequenced was blood. These receptors came from a young man in good health.

V is TRBV24-1 and J is TRBJ2-1; D possibly corresponds to TRBD2 (6 bases). The J call may not be correct, given that the DNA end is closer to TRBJ2-7. The CDR3 length is 15 residues. Looked up from germline, CDR1 is KGHDR and CDR2 is SFDVKD. The chain's CDR3 is CATSDRDLNYNEQYF. In DNA form, the CDR3 reads TGTGCCACCAGTGATCGGGACTTGAACTACAATGAGCAGTACTTC.

This chain uses TRBV28 with TRBJ2-3; D might be TRBD2 (6 bases). The CDR3 sequence is 14 residues long. V was cut by 6 bases and J by 2 bases, with 12 bases left in between. Germline lookup yields CDR1 MDHEN and CDR2 SYDVKM. The chain's CDR3 is CASRISGDTDTQYF. In nucleotides, the CDR3 is TGTGCCAGCAGAATTAGCGGTGACACAGATACGCAGTATTTT.

The CDR3 bases are TGTGCCAGCAGGTCCATCGCGGACAGGGACGGAAGAGGGGAGCAAGAGACCCAGTACTTC. Translating it yields CASRSIADRDGRGEQETQYF. This sequence joins TRBV6-7 and TRBJ2-5; 8 bases are a match to TRBD1. TRBV6-7 is annotated as an ORF whose role is uncertain. Trimming at V came to 6 bases and at J to 2 bases, leaving 23 bases not matched to a gene. The CDR3 totals 20 residues.